The rows below give T cell receptor beta chains drawn from one sample of a study of cytomegalovirus exposure and HLA in healthy donors. Measured with immunoSEQ multiplex PCR; TCRdb has only the in-frame clones, and not every one. The table lists some 110,000 clones, over 60% of them singletons. The sequencing sample was made of PBMCs. Source of these receptors: a man in his 60s in good health and CMV-seropositive. CDR3s include the opening cysteine and the closing phenylalanine or tryptophan. A D gene is named only where the DNA matches it firmly. Where a row states a size, it is once, few, many or the class of an expanded clone; other rows omit it.

clone size	V gene	J gene	D gene	CDR3 DNA	CDR3 protein
NA	TRBV15	TRBJ2-1	NA	TGTGCCACCAGAGACCGTGGGCAAGTCAATGAGCAGTTCTTC	CATRDRGQVNEQFF
few	TRBV6-5	TRBJ2-3	NA	TGTGCCAGCAGCCGACAGCGATCTAGCACAGATACGCAGTATTTT	CASSRQRSSTDTQYF
NA	TRBV18	TRBJ2-1	TRBD1	TGTGCCAGCTCGCAAACAGGGGTGGCGAATGAGCAGTTCTTC	CASSQTGVANEQFF
NA	TRBV30	TRBJ1-5	NA	TGTGCCTGGAGTAAGGGGTGGGAGCCCCAGCATTTT	CAWSKGWEPQHF
NA	TRBV21-1	TRBJ1-2	NA	TGTGCCAGCAGGGAAGAGGGGGCAGGGCTTGTTTGGAACTATGGCTACACCTTC	CASREEGAGLVWNYGYTF
NA	TRBV7-8	TRBJ1-1	NA	TGTGCCAGCAGCGCAGGGTTGAACACTGAAGCTTTCTTT	CASSAGLNTEAFF
NA	TRBV18	TRBJ2-7	TRBD1	TGTGCCAGCTCACCTTTAAGCCCCGGGACAGGGGGTTCCGAGCAGTACTTC	CASSPLSPGTGGSEQYF
NA	TRBV28	TRBJ1-2	NA	TGTGCCAGCAGAACCCCCTCTTCAGGGAGGAACTATGGCTACACCTTC	CASRTPSSGRNYGYTF
NA	TRBV18	TRBJ1-1	NA	TGTGCCACCGGAGGGTATACTGAAGCTTTCTTT	CATGGYTEAFF
few	TRBV5-4	TRBJ1-1	TRBD1	TGTGCCAGCAGCTCCGACAGGGGTACAGGCACTGAAGCTTTCTTT	CASSSDRGTGTEAFF
few	TRBV27	TRBJ1-1	NA	TGTGCCAGCCATGGAGCAACTGAAGCTTTCTTT	CASHGATEAFF
NA	TRBV10-3	TRBJ1-5	NA	TGTGCCATCCAGGGCTATAGCAATCAGCCCCAGCATTTT	CAIQGYSNQPQHF
once	TRBV5-6	TRBJ2-2	NA	TGTGCCAGCAGCTTGGTCGACAGAAGAGACACCGGGGAGCTGTTTTTT	CASSLVDRRDTGELFF
few	TRBV4-3	TRBJ1-2	NA	TGCGCCAGCAGCCAAGACAGGGTCGGGTATGGCTACACCTTC	CASSQDRVGYGYTF
few	TRBV6-1	TRBJ1-1	TRBD1	TGTGCCAGCAAGCCCGGGACAGGGAACACTGAAGCTTTCTTT	CASKPGTGNTEAFF
NA	TRBV27	TRBJ2-7	NA	TGTGCCAGCAGCAACTCTGGACAGCCCTACGAGCAGTACTTC	CASSNSGQPYEQYF
NA	TRBV6-5	TRBJ2-1	NA	TGTGCCAGCACCGAAGGACAGAGGAATGAGCAGTTCTTC	CASTEGQRNEQFF
NA	TRBV2	TRBJ2-3	TRBD2	TGTGCCGGGCAGCGGGACGTCACAGATACGCAGTATTTT	CAGQRDVTDTQYF
NA	TRBV7-9	TRBJ1-2	TRBD1	TGTGCCAGCAGCACCGGACAGGGAAGGGAGAATGGCTACACCTTC	CASSTGQGRENGYTF
NA	TRBV5-1	TRBJ2-3	TRBD2	TGCGCCAGCAGCTTTTACTCCGGTAGCGGGGGGTTGGTGGATACGCAGTATTTT	CASSFYSGSGGLVDTQYF
once	TRBV5-1	TRBJ2-7	NA	TGCGCCAGCAGCTTGGCGTTTATTGGGACTGACTCCTACGAGCAGTACTTC	CASSLAFIGTDSYEQYF
NA	TRBV5-1	TRBJ1-2	NA	TGCGCCAGCAGCAGGGGGGGGACCGCCAGATTAAATGGCTACACCTTC	CASSRGGTARLNGYTF
NA	TRBV7-9	TRBJ1-4	TRBD1	TGTGCCAGCAGCTTACTGGGACAGGGCGAGGCAACTAATGAAAAACTGTTTTTT	CASSLLGQGEATNEKLFF
NA	TRBV28	TRBJ1-5	NA	TGTGCCAGCAGTTCGCACGCGGGGGGGGTCGCAGGTAATCAGCCCCAGCATTTT	CASSSHAGGVAGNQPQHF
NA	TRBV11-1	TRBJ2-3	NA	TGTGCCAGCAGCTTAACCCCAAGGGGGAATACTTTTGATACGCAGTATTTT	CASSLTPRGNTFDTQYF
NA	TRBV6-5	TRBJ2-7	NA	TGTGCCGCCTTGAAAAGGGGGAACTACGAGCAGTACTTC	CAALKRGNYEQYF
NA	TRBV5-5	TRBJ1-1	NA	TGTGCCAGCAGCTCAACCCAACAGAGCCCGAACACTGAAGCTTTCTTT	CASSSTQQSPNTEAFF
NA	TRBV6-6	TRBJ2-7	TRBD1	TGTGCCAGCAGCCGCCCGACAGGGGGCCACTACGAGCAGTACTTC	CASSRPTGGHYEQYF
NA	TRBV7-2	TRBJ1-2	NA	TGTGCCTGCCGACAGGCGGGCCTTTCCCCTGGCTACACCTTC	CACRQAGLSPGYTF
NA	TRBV5-1	TRBJ1-2	NA	TGCGCCAGCAGCCCAACGAGTCATGACAGCGGCTACACCTTC	CASSPTSHDSGYTF
once	TRBV7-7	TRBJ2-5	TRBD1	TGTGCCAGCAGCTCCCAGGGACAGAGTCAAGAGACCCAGTACTTC	CASSSQGQSQETQYF
NA	TRBV5-6	TRBJ1-1	TRBD1	TGTGCCAGCAGCTGGGACAGCAACACTGAAGCTTTCTTT	CASSWDSNTEAFF
NA	TRBV9	TRBJ2-2	NA	TGTGCCAGCAGCGTAGTCGGGGGAGGAGTTCTGGCCGGGGAGCTGTTTTTT	CASSVVGGGVLAGELFF
few	TRBV27	TRBJ1-5	NA	TGTGCCAGCAGTTTCCTAGATCAGCCCCAGCATTTT	CASSFLDQPQHF
NA	TRBV7-2	TRBJ1-1	NA	TGTGCCAGCAGCTTAGATACAGGGCTGAACACTGAAGCTTTCTTT	CASSLDTGLNTEAFF
NA	TRBV6-1	TRBJ2-5	NA	TGTGCCAGCAGTACCATACTAGGCCCGGAACAGACCCAGTACTTC	CASSTILGPEQTQYF